Below are 18 T cell receptor beta chains sequenced from a single sample in a study of T cells in Graves' hyperthyroidism and ophthalmopathy (dated by TCRdb to about 2019). The library was generated by multiplex PCR. TCRdb names Illumina HiSeq 2000 as the instrument used. The TCR beta CDR3 regions were amplified from RNA transcripts. A first-round RT-PCR of the TCR CDR3 used the HTBI primer set with the Qiagen OneStep RT-PCR kit. TCRdb reanalyzed the raw reads on its own, using fastp at Q25 for trimming and MiXCR for clone calling, and kept in-frame beta chains. Each entry merges the rows of one CDR3 protein and shows their most common DNA and genes. The sample data list a few hundred thousand distinct CDR3 sequences, and around 14% of these were observed just once. Of the sample, roughly 13% is held by the ten largest clones. Sequenced sample: blood. These receptor sequences come from a woman aged 18 to 35 with Graves' hyperthyroidism.

The sample holds many counts of this clonotype. The V call is TRBV6-2 or TRBV6-3, the J call TRBJ1-5; D may be TRBD1 (5 bases). The V end was cut by 2 bases, the J end by 4 bases, with 12 bases between. Germline CDR1 is MNHEY and CDR2 is SVGEGT. The CDR3 runs 15 residues. This CDR3 reads CASSYPLKGNQPQHF. CDR3 sequence (DNA): TGTGCCAGCAGTTACCCGTTGAAGGGGAATCAGCCCCAGCATTTT.

The sample holds many counts of this clonotype. The chain employs TRBV5-1 and TRBJ2-1, with 14 bases aligning to TRBD2. CDR1 and CDR2 from the germline V gene are SGHRS and YFSETQ. The CDR3 is made up of 17 amino acids. V trimming: 0 bases; J trimming: 5 bases; junction bases outside the gene matches: 4. As DNA, the CDR3 is TGCGCCAGCAGCTTGGGACTAGCGGGAGGGCCGCACAATGAGCAGTTCTTC. Protein: CASSLGLAGGPHNEQFF.

This clonotype was detected ten times or more. V and J are TRBV27 and TRBJ2-1; 7 nucleotides line up with TRBD2. V lost 7 bases to trimming and J lost 3 bases; unmatched junction nucleotides: 3. The CDR3 extends over 13 amino acids. CDR1 and CDR2 from the germline V gene are MNHEY and SMNVEV (reference sequence). The CDR3 DNA follows: TGTGCCAGCATAAAGCGGGGCTACAATGAGCAGTTCTTC. It specifies CASIKRGYNEQFF.

The chain is built from TRBV6-5 and TRBJ2-1; TRBD2 matches 7 bases. V lost 2 bases, J lost 8 bases, and 3 bases stayed unmatched. Germline V gene data show CDR1 as MNHEY and CDR2 as SVGAGI. The CDR3 is 13 residues long. CDR3: CASSYGTSDEQFF. The CDR3 DNA sequence: TGTGCCAGCAGTTACGGTACTAGCGATGAGCAGTTCTTC.

There are many counts of this clonotype. The CDR3 DNA reads as TGTGCCAGCAGTTACTCGACAGGGGGCGAAAAACTGTTTTTT. Its protein is CASSYSTGGEKLFF. The chain joins TRBV6-2 or TRBV6-3 to TRBJ1-4, with 10 positions matching TRBD1. The CDR3 sequence is 14 residues long. Germline trimming cut 0 bases from V and 8 bases from J; bases unmatched to any gene: 0. Germline CDR1 reads MNHEY; CDR2 reads SVGEGT.

This clonotype was observed at least ten times. V usage is TRBV24-1 and J usage is TRBJ2-7, with TRBD1 matching over 7 bases. The CDR3 is made up of 15 amino acids. Germline CDR1 and CDR2: KGHDR and SFDVKD. The V and J ends lost 4 bases and 5 bases, in that order; junction bases with no gene match: 10. The CDR3 loop reads CATSDPRQGRNEQYF. CDR3 nucleotides: TGTGCCACCAGTGACCCGAGACAGGGTAGGAACGAGCAGTACTTC.

This clonotype was seen a handful of times. The chain carries TRBV27 and TRBJ2-3; D remains unclear. Germline V lookup: CDR1 MNHEY, CDR2 SMNVEV (reference sequence). CDR3 length: 11 residues. Trimming pared 6 bases from V and 7 bases from J, leaving 8 bases between. The chain's CDR3 is CASSGLNTQYF. The CDR3, as DNA: TGTGCCAGCAGCGGATTGAATACGCAGTATTTT.

The chain recombines TRBV10-1 with TRBJ2-7; maybe TRBD2 (6 bases). Trimming stripped 0 bases from V and 5 bases from J, with 11 bases between. The V gene's germline CDR1 is WNHNN and CDR2 SYGVQD (reference sequence). The length of the CDR3 is 14 residues. CDR3 sequence: CASSESLARDEQYF. DNA of the CDR3: TGCGCCAGCAGTGAGTCGCTAGCGAGGGACGAGCAGTACTTC.

The chain uses TRBV7-2 and TRBJ2-2, with TRBD1 identical over 9 bases. Germline lookup yields CDR1 SGHTA and CDR2 FQGNSA. The CDR3 totals 16 residues. V shed 3 bases and J 5 bases; nucleotides not matched to a gene: 7. The CDR3 bases are TGTGCCAGCAGCTTTGGCGGGACAGGGAATACCGGGGAGCTGTTTTTT. Amino acids: CASSFGGTGNTGELFF.

The V gene is TRBV25-1, the J gene TRBJ2-1, with D uncertain. V was pared by 1 base and J by 3 bases, with 10 bases between. Germline V gene lookup returns CDR1 MGHDK and CDR2 SYGVNS. CDR3 length: 15 residues. CDR3 DNA sequence: TGTGCCAGCAGTGAATTAGCCTCAAACTACAATGAGCAGTTCTTC. It encodes CASSELASNYNEQFF.

This clonotype was recorded at least ten times. The chain couples TRBV11-2 to TRBJ2-7, with 7 bases identical to TRBD2. Germline CDR1 reads SGHAT; CDR2 reads FQNNGV. V lost 7 bases to trimming and J lost 5 bases; unmatched junction nucleotides: 17. There are 16 residues in the CDR3. The CDR3 region is CASNLLLSSGTNEQYF. In DNA form, the CDR3 reads TGTGCCAGCAACCTACTCTTGAGCAGCGGGACGAACGAGCAGTACTTC. Drawing the rest from reference TRBV11-2 and TRBJ2-7, the complete variable domain is EAGVAQSPRYKIIEKRQSVAFWCNPISGHATLYWYQQILGQGPKLLIQFQNNGVVDDSQLPKDRFSAERLKGVDSTLKIQPAKLEDSAVYLCASNLLLSSGTNEQYFGPGTRLTVT.

This clonotype was seen a few times. The chain uses TRBV25-1 and TRBJ1-6; possibly TRBD1 for D (6 bases). The CDR3 has 16 amino acids. V lost 4 bases and J lost 1, with 11 bases in between. Germline V gene lookup returns CDR1 MGHDK and CDR2 SYGVNS. The CDR3 DNA reads TGTGCCAGCAGTGCCCGGGGGCTTTCCTATAATTCACCCCTCCACTTT. Its translation is CASSARGLSYNSPLHF.

At least ten counts were recorded for this clonotype. The genes are TRBV7-2 and TRBJ1-2; D gene uncertain. The germline V gene encodes CDR1 SGHTA and CDR2 FQGNSA. The CDR3 sequence is 13 residues long. V shed 3 bases and J shed 4 bases, with 9 bases lying between them. CDR3: CASSFYTRYGYTF. As DNA, the CDR3 is TGTGCCAGCAGCTTTTACACTCGCTATGGCTACACCTTC.

In this sample, this clonotype turned up many times. This sequence joins TRBV18 and TRBJ2-7, with TRBD1 matching over 9 bases. CDR1 and CDR2 from the germline V gene are KGHSH and LQKENI. There are 16 residues in the CDR3. The V and J ends lost 1 base and 2 bases, in that order; junction bases with no gene match: 6. DNA of the CDR3: TGTGCCAGCTCACCACTTGGGACAGGGATGACCTACGAGCAGTACTTC. Its protein is CASSPLGTGMTYEQYF.

At least ten counts were recorded for this clonotype. This sequence joins TRBV4-2 and TRBJ2-7; tentatively, D is TRBD1 (6 bases). V was clipped by 2 bases and J by 2 bases, with 10 bases between them. The CDR3 runs 14 residues. Per the germline V gene, CDR1 is LGHNA and CDR2 is YNFKEQ. CDR3 amino acids: CASSQPGQTYEQYF. CDR3 sequence (DNA): TGTGCCAGCAGCCAACCGGGACAAACCTACGAGCAGTACTTC.

For this clonotype: This may be a read error: a much more frequent sequence differs by one nucleotide. This rearrangement joins TRBV6-2 or TRBV6-3 to TRBJ2-3, with TRBD2 matching over 7 bases. This CDR3 has 19 amino acids. Germline values: CDR1 MNHEY, CDR2 SVGEGT. Unmatched junction bases numbered 19, after V lost 7 bases and J lost 0 bases. The CDR3 is CASIRQKAGLAVSTDTQYF. In DNA, the CDR3 is TGTGCCAGCATCCGGCAGAAAGCAGGGCTAGCGGTAAGCACAGATACGCAGTATTTT.

This clonotype showed up many times. The chain combines TRBV4-1 with TRBJ1-1, with D possibly TRBD1 on 6 matching bases. V lost 2 bases, J lost 3 bases, and 13 bases lay in between. Germline lookup yields CDR1 MGHRA and CDR2 YSYEKL. The length of the CDR3 is 15 residues. CDR3 region: CASSQPTGLDTEAFF. For the CDR3, the DNA is TGCGCCAGCAGCCAACCTACAGGGTTAGACACTGAAGCTTTCTTT.

This clonotype was found a few times. The rearrangement joins TRBV29-1 to TRBJ2-3, with 7 positions matching TRBD2. Trimming at V came to 5 bases and at J to 3 bases, leaving 8 bases not matched to a gene. CDR1 and CDR2 from the germline V gene are SQVTM and ANQGSEA. The CDR3 contains 14 residues. In DNA, the CDR3 is TGCAGCGTTTCCCGGGAGGTGGGAACAGATACGCAGTATTTT. Translated, it gives CSVSREVGTDTQYF.